This entry features one T cell receptor beta chain sequence. Sequencing used immunoSEQ multiplex PCR; TCRdb keeps in-frame clones, though not all of them. This sample yields 150,000 to 200,000 clones, of which about nine tenths are seen a single time; approximately 2% belongs to the top ten. This specimen belongs to a study of T cell responses to AZD1222 COVID-19 vaccine. The clonotype originates from an adult in good health. Source: peripheral blood, taken on day 0 of AZD1222 vaccination.

The CDR3 region has the DNA TGTGCCAGCAGCGTAGAACAAATCTCTGGAAACACCATATATTTT. Amino acids: CASSVEQISGNTIYF. This sequence joins TRBV9 and TRBJ1-3, with D hard to call. Looked up from germline, CDR1 is SGDLS and CDR2 is YYNGEE. V lost 0 bases and J 0 bases, leaving 7 bases between the germline ends. The CDR3 contains 15 residues.